The source of this T cell receptor (beta chain) is a study of shared clonotypes between healthy human individuals. Study information: For every donor, three CD4 naive, three CD4 memory, two CD8 naive and one CD8 memory plates were used.

Nashville, Tennessee was home to all donors, each a Caucasian adult. Germline CDR1 SEHNR, CDR2 FQNEAQ (reference sequence). Trimming removed 1 base from V and 3 bases from J, with 3 bases in between. The CDR3 runs to 12 residues. The table lists this clone with a few counts. Its antigen is as yet unknown. The sample has other DNA sequences that encode this CDR3 too. Study outcomes and limitations: Exclusively blood specimens were collected; tissue repertoires likely differ.

Assay: immunoSEQ multiplex PCR; the TCRdb copy retains only in-frame clones and omits some. The data contain about 680,000 clones, roughly 78% of them seen just once; the ten biggest clones take up approximately 2%. The chain joins TRBV7-9 to TRBJ1-1; D not resolved. Sequencing was done on a sample of memory CD4+ T cells sorted from blood. Subset meaning: CD45RA-negative fraction. This clonotype was obtained from a woman younger than 45 in good health. CDR3 coding DNA: TGTGCCAGCAGCTTAGAGCACACTGAAGCTTTCTTT. It codes for CASSLEHTEAFF. The whole variable domain, remainder taken from reference TRBV7-9 and TRBJ1-1, is DTGVSQNPRHKITKRGQNVTFRCDPISEHNRLYWYRQTLGQGPEFLTYFQNEAQLEKSRLLSDRFSAERPKGSFSTLEIQRTEQGDSAMYLCASSLEHTEAFFGQGTRLTVV.